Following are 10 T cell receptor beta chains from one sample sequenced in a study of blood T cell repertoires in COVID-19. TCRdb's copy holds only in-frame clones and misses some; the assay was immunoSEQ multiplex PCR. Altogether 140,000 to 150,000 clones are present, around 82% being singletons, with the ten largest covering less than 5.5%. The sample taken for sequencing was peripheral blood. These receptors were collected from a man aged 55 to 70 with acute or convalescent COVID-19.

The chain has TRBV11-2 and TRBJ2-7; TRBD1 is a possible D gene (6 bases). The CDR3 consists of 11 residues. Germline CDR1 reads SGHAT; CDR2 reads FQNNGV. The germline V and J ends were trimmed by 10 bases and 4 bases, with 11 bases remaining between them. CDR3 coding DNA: TGTGCCACCTCAAGGGGGTACGAGCAGTACTTC. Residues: CATSRGYEQYF.

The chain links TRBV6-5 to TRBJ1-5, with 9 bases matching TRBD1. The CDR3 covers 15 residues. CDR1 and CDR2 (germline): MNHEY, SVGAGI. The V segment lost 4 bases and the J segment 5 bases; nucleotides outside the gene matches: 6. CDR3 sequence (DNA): TGTGCCAGCAGTTCCGAGGGACAGGGCTATCAGCCCCAGCATTTT. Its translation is CASSSEGQGYQPQHF.

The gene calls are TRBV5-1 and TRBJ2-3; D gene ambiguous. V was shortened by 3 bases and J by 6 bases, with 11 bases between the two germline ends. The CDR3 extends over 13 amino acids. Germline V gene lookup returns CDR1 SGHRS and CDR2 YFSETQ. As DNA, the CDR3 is TGCGCCAGCAGCTCCCCCGGAGCGGATACGCAGTATTTT. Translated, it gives CASSSPGADTQYF.

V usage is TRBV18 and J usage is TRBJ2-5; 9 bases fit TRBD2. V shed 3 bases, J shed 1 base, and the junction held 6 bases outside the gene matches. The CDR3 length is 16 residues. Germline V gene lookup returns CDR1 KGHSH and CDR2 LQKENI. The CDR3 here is CASSPSLAGSQETQYF. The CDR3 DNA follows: TGTGCCAGCTCACCGAGCCTAGCGGGGTCCCAAGAGACCCAGTACTTC.

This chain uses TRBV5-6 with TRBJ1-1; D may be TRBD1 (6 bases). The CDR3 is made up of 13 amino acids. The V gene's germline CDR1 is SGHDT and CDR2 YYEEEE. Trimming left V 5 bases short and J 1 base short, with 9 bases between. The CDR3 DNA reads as TGTGCCAGCAGTAGGACAGAGAACACTGAAGCTTTCTTT. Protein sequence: CASSRTENTEAFF. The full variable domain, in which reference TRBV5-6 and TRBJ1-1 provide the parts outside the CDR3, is DAGVTQSPTHLIKTRGQQVTLRCSPKSGHDTVSWYQQALGQGPQFIFQYYEEEERQRGNFPDRFSGHQFPNYSSELNVNALLLGDSALYLCASSRTENTEAFFGQGTRLTVV.

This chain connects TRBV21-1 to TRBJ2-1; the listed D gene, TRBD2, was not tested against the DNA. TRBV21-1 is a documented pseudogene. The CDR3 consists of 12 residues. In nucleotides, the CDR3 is TGTGCCAGCAGCATGGGGGGGTGTGAGCAGTTCTTC. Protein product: CASSMGGCEQFF.

The CDR3 region has the DNA TGTGCCATCAGTGGAGAGAAGAGAGAAGCTTTCTTT. Translated, it gives CAISGEKREAFF. The chain joins TRBV10-3 to TRBJ1-1; the D is unclear. V lost 4 bases and J lost 8, with 11 bases in between. The CDR3 length is 12 residues. Germline CDR1 reads ENHRY; CDR2 reads SYGVKD.

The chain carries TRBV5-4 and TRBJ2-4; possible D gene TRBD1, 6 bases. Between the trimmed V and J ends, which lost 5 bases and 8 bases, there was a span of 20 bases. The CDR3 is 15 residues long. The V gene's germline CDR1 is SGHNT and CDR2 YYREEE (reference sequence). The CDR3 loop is CASSPSQGSRDIQYF. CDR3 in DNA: TGTGCCAGCAGTCCATCCCAGGGGTCTCGGGACATTCAGTACTTC.

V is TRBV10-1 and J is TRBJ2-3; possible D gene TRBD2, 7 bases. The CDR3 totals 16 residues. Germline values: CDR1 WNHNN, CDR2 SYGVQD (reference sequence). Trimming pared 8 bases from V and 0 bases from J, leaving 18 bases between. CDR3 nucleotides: TGCGCCAGCGGGCCTCCGGGGGGCCAGAGCACAGATACGCAGTATTTT. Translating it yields CASGPPGGQSTDTQYF.

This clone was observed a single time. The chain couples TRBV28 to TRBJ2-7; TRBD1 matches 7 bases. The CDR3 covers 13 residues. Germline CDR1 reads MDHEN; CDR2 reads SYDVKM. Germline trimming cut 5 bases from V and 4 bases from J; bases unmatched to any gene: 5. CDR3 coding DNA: TGTGCCAGCAGTGGGGACAGCCTTTACGAGCAGTACTTC. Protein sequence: CASSGDSLYEQYF.